A single sample gave rise to the 12 T cell receptor beta chains below, sequenced in a study of blood T cell repertoires in COVID-19. Method: immunoSEQ multiplex PCR; TCRdb's copy keeps in-frame clones and lacks some. The table includes 100,000 or so clones, about four fifths detected once. The sequencing sample was made of peripheral blood. The receptor set was obtained from an older woman with acute or convalescent COVID-19.

V usage is TRBV7-3 and J usage is TRBJ2-1; 9 nucleotides line up with TRBD2. Germline CDR1 is SGHTA and CDR2 is FQGTGA. The CDR3 loop spans 12 amino acids. Trimming at V came to 5 bases and at J to 10 bases, leaving 3 bases not matched to a gene. The CDR3 DNA reads TGTGCCAGCAGCCTTAGCGGGGGAGAGCAGTTCTTC. It yields the protein CASSLSGGEQFF.

This clone was picked up one time. The chain links TRBV9 to TRBJ2-3; D gene uncertain. V shed 0 bases and J shed 2 bases, with 4 bases lying between them. The CDR3 contains 13 residues. The germline V gene has CDR1 SGDLS and CDR2 YYNGEE. CDR3 in DNA: TGTGCCAGCAGCGTAGTCCTCACAGATACGCAGTATTTT. Translated: CASSVVLTDTQYF.

The gene calls are TRBV7-6 and TRBJ1-2; a weak D match, TRBD1 (6 bases). V lost 5 bases and J lost 7, with 11 bases in between. The CDR3 extends over 12 amino acids. Germline V gene lookup returns CDR1 SGHVS and CDR2 FNYEAQ. The CDR3 spells CASSDYRAGYTF. The CDR3 bases are TGTGCCAGCAGCGATTACAGGGCTGGCTACACCTTC.

The chain couples TRBV11-2 to TRBJ1-2, with D possibly matching TRBD1 (6 bases). V was clipped by 2 bases and J by 5 bases, with 15 bases between them. The CDR3 spans 15 residues. CDR1 and CDR2 (germline): SGHAT, FQNNGV. The CDR3 reads CASSLQGTLRYGYTF. CDR3 DNA sequence: TGTGCCAGCAGCTTACAGGGGACCCTTCGTTATGGCTACACCTTC.

V gene TRBV6-2 or TRBV6-3 combines with J gene TRBJ1-5, with 7 bases that match TRBD1. Germline V gives CDR1 MNHEY, CDR2 SVGEGT. The length of the CDR3 is 16 residues. V lost 4 bases and J lost 0; bases outside the gene matches: 6. Written as DNA, the CDR3 is TGTGCCAGCAGTTGGAACAGGGGCACTAGCAATCAGCCCCAGCATTTT. Protein product: CASSWNRGTSNQPQHF.

V is TRBV19 and J is TRBJ2-2; 8 bases map to TRBD1. J gave up 5 bases and V 8 bases, and 10 bases lay outside the gene matches. CDR3 length: 15 amino acids. Per germline, CDR1 LNHDA and CDR2 SQIVND (reference sequence). The CDR3 DNA reads as TGTGCCAGTCACAGGGGGAGATCGAGAACCGGGGAGCTGTTTTTT. It yields the protein CASHRGRSRTGELFF.

This clone was seen a handful of times. Here the CDR3 DNA reads TGTGCCAGCAGCCCCGCTAGCGGGGGGGCCATCACCGGGGAGCTGTTTTTT. This codes for CASSPASGGAITGELFF. The chain links TRBV7-3 to TRBJ2-2; 12 bases are shared with TRBD2. The CDR3 spans 17 residues. The trim removed 5 bases at V and 4 bases at J, leaving 8 bases unmatched. Germline V gene data show CDR1 as SGHTA and CDR2 as FQGTGA.

The V call is TRBV28, the J call TRBJ1-2; 8 nucleotides align to TRBD1. The CDR3 sequence is 14 residues long. J was trimmed by 5 bases and V by 5 bases; bases with no gene match: 7. CDR1 MDHEN and CDR2 SYDVKM come from the germline V gene. As DNA, the CDR3 is TGTGCCAGCAGTGCAAACACAGGGGGATATGGCTACACCTTC. Translating gives CASSANTGGYGYTF.

V gene TRBV2 combines with J gene TRBJ1-5, with 7 positions matching TRBD1. This CDR3 contains 13 residues. J gave up 6 bases and V 6 bases, and 5 bases lay outside the gene matches. Germline values: CDR1 SNHLY, CDR2 FYNNEI. In DNA form, the CDR3 reads TGTGCCAGCAGACGACAGGGAGGTCAGCCCCAGCATTTT. It translates to CASRRQGGQPQHF.

The genes are TRBV12-3 or TRBV12-4 and TRBJ1-2; 9 nucleotides align to TRBD1. This CDR3 is built from 13 residues. J was trimmed by 5 bases and V by 5 bases; bases with no gene match: 3. This chain's CDR3 is CASSRDRAYGYTF. The CDR3 DNA reads TGTGCCAGCAGTAGGGACAGGGCATATGGCTACACCTTC.

This chain uses TRBV3-1 (or the pseudogene TRBV3-2) with TRBJ2-4, with D possibly TRBD2 on 6 matching bases. The CDR3 contains 16 residues. V gave up 0 bases and J gave up 6 bases, with 15 bases separating them. Germline CDR1 reads LGHDT; CDR2 reads YNNKEL (reference sequence). The CDR3 protein is CASSQEVGFGGNIQYF. For the CDR3, the DNA is TGTGCCAGCAGCCAAGAGGTAGGGTTCGGGGGAAACATTCAGTACTTC.

This rearrangement joins TRBV6-5 to TRBJ2-1; 8 nucleotides agree with TRBD2. Trimming cost V 7 bases and J 5 bases; bases outside gene matches: 10. CDR3 length equals 15 residues. Germline CDR1 is MNHEY and CDR2 is SVGAGI. The CDR3 nucleotides read TGTGCCAGCACTAGAACTAGCGGATCCGACAATGAGCAGTTCTTC. Protein sequence: CASTRTSGSDNEQFF.